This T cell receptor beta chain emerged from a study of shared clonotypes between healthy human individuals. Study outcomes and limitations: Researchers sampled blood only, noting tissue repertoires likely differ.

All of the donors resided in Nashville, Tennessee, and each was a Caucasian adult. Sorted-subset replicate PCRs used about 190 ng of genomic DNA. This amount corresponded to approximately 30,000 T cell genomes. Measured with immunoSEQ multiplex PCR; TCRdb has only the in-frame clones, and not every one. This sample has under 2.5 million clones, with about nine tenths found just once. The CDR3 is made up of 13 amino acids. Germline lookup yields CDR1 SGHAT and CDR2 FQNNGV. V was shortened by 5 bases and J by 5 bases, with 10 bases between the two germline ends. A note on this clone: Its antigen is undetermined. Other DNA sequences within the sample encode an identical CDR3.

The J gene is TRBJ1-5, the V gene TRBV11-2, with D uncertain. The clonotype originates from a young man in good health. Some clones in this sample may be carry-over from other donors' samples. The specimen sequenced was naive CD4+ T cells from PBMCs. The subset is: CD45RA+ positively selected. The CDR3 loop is CASSPDGDQPQHF. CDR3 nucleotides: TGTGCCAGCAGCCCAGACGGAGATCAGCCCCAGCATTTT.